The following is a T cell receptor (beta chain) sequence with its context. A single count supports this clone. It has no known antigen specificity. Per-base quality was not reported, and no clone a single base away is much larger than it. The source of the sample is a study of T cell responses to AZD1222 COVID-19 vaccine (dated by TCRdb to the early 2020s). Study-level background: AZD1222 recipients with second doses at about 4 weeks or about 12 weeks were pooled, because spike-specific TCR depth and breadth did not differ between schedules. A total of about 240 trial participants underwent TCR sequencing, of whom 200 to 220 received two doses of AZD1222 and about 25 received two doses of the MenACWY control vaccine. Trial participants were enrolled by age into 18-55, 56-69 and 70-plus year subgroups, with approximately 150, 28 and 58 TCR-sequenced participants respectively. Findings and caveats that apply to the study as a whole: Vaccine-associated CD4 TCRs spanned the whole spike protein, with dominant responses in regions 160-218 and 743-854. Only five to seven AZD1222 recipients were SARS-CoV-2 seropositive at baseline, limiting conclusions about previously exposed vaccinees. Because no samples from the day 14 peak response were available, repertoires could be characterized only after the peak T cell response. In the small 56-69-year group, the increase in depth fell short of significance, most likely because of low power. After two AZD1222 doses, both the breadth and the depth of spike-specific TCRs were significantly higher than at day 0 and than in MenACWY recipients. Most participants were white British and females outnumbered males, and the authors suggested that clonal diversity may have been underestimated. Reportedly, almost half of the unique spike-specific TCRs recognized epitopes lying outside the regions that are mutated in the B.1.351 and B.1.1.7 variants.

Measured from the cysteine to the phenylalanine, the CDR3 is 18 residues long. Solely the CDR3 DNA is kept, with 54 bases framed from the first base. Relative to germline, V is missing 2 bases and J is missing 7 bases, with 15 bases of the junction outside any gene match. From the germline V gene, CDR1 is SGHRS and CDR2 is YFSETQ. The CDR3 regions of human TCRbeta chains were subjected to immunosequencing. On the authors' methods: TCRs in the repertoires were compared against a reference library of SARS-CoV-2-specific TCRs that had been generated with the MIRA antigen-specificity platform. Breadth was defined as the fraction of unique TCRs that were SARS-CoV-2-associated, and depth was defined as the fraction of total T cells that were SARS-CoV-2-associated. Using the MIRA data, each spike-specific TCR was assigned both to the spike region to which the TCR was reactive and to a CD4 or CD8 class. Log10-transformed breadth and depth values were compared by one-way ANOVA with Sidak's multiple comparisons tests. Held by TCRdb, this immuneACCESS table contains in-frame sequences only and omits some clones. Under half of the omission traces to an unresolved V gene where checked; the cause of the rest is unknown. V and J calls and clone size come straight from that table; D and trimming were deduced from the DNA. Recorded for this sample are approximately 150,000 clones; 85% to 95% of them occurred a single time. 1.3% to 1.5% of the sample is in the top ten clones.

In the paper's terms, the time point label means: baseline before first vaccination. Vaccinee samples were obtained from the UK trials COV001 and COV002, which included a single-blind randomized controlled phase 2/3 trial of AZD1222 (ChAdOx1 nCoV-19) in healthy adults. For TCRbeta chain sequencing, PBMC samples from trial participants were taken at day 0 and at day 28 after the second dose. The starting material was peripheral blood, obtained on day 0 of AZD1222 vaccination. The sequence joins TRBV5-1 to TRBJ2-1; 10 central bases correspond to TRBD2. This receptor was obtained from an adult in good health. The base sequence is TGCGCCAGCAGCTTTATTAGCGGGAGGTCCTTTCGTTCGAATGAGCAGTTCTTC. The encoded protein is CASSFISGRSFRSNEQFF.